The TCR beta chain under discussion was sequenced for a study of blood T cell repertoires in COVID-19. Only one count was recorded for this clone. Authors' analysis steps: Estimated nucleated cell counts came from reference gene primer amplification. TCRdb's copy holds only in-frame clones and misses some; the assay was immunoSEQ multiplex PCR. V and J calls and clone size come straight from that table; D and trimming were deduced from the DNA. The table lists about 210,000 clones, about 86% of them singletons. The CDR3 covers 15 residues. V shed 5 bases and J 8 bases; nucleotides not matched to a gene: 12. Germline-derived CDR1 and CDR2 are LNHDA and SQIVND (reference sequence).

The receptor was derived from a woman aged 35 to 49 in a cohort exposed to, infected with or recovered from COVID-19 (not recorded which). The sequenced material came from PBMCs or T cells enriched from blood (not recorded which). The J gene is TRBJ1-5, the V gene TRBV19, with 7 bases aligning to TRBD1. The chain's CDR3 is CASSLQGGPSEPQHF. The CDR3 region has the DNA TGTGCCAGTAGTCTCCAGGGGGGCCCATCGGAGCCCCAGCATTTT.